This is a list of T cell receptor beta chains from one sample in a study of blood T cell repertoires in COVID-19. Only in-frame clones appear in the TCRdb table, and some are missing; sequencing was by immunoSEQ multiplex PCR. The sample lists 100,000 to 150,000 clones, about 89% occurring once. Sequencing was done on a sample of peripheral blood. The receptors originated from a woman aged 65 to 85 with acute or convalescent COVID-19. Each CDR3 is given with its conserved first and last residue.

CDR3	V	J
CASSVGGATEAFF	TRBV9	TRBJ1-1
CASSSRPLALWRQGGKNIQYF	TRBV27	TRBJ2-4
CASSLRTTGARNIQYF	TRBV13	TRBJ2-4
CASSLNQGGYTF	TRBV3-1/TRBV3-2	TRBJ1-2
CASTSPTGNYGYTF	TRBV7-2	TRBJ1-2
CATSPGQLNQPQHF	TRBV24-1	TRBJ1-5
CASSFLGANTIYF	TRBV12-3/TRBV12-4	TRBJ1-3
CASSSRRDEQFF	TRBV28	TRBJ2-1
CASRPSPRQGVYGYTF	TRBV28	TRBJ1-2
CASSQDRGGDYNEQFF	TRBV3-1/TRBV3-2	TRBJ2-1
CASILGGGETQYF	TRBV7-9	TRBJ2-5
CASSVGQGNTGELFF	TRBV5-1	TRBJ2-2
CASRGTGGSWQPQHF	TRBV10-2	TRBJ1-5
CASSERGTVSGNTIYF	TRBV2	TRBJ1-3
CASRGSGTANQPQHF	TRBV19	TRBJ1-5
CASRKDRVGQPQHF	TRBV6-5	TRBJ1-5
CASSYGGQSFNQPQHF	TRBV6-6	TRBJ1-5
CASARQDINSPLHF	TRBV18	TRBJ1-6
CSVGGNGYTF	TRBV29-1	TRBJ1-2
CASCAANTGELFF	TRBV24-1	TRBJ2-2
CASSPPIGSYEQYF	TRBV18	TRBJ2-7
CASSTGLLRYEQYF	TRBV5-1	TRBJ2-7
CASGDRVNQPQHF	TRBV6-5	TRBJ1-5
CASSISGGTKNIQYF	TRBV6-5	TRBJ2-4
CASSLVLGAYYNSPLHF	TRBV5-4	TRBJ1-6
CASTPGLTNTGELFF	TRBV27	TRBJ2-2
CASSIRDRGGGQPQHF	TRBV19	TRBJ1-5
CASSREVSEAFF	TRBV11-2	TRBJ1-1
CASRTAGYNYGYTF	TRBV5-1	TRBJ1-2
CASSFAGGEMGKLFF	TRBV28	TRBJ1-4
CATSDTDWGTTAGGYTF	TRBV24-1	TRBJ1-2
CASSGQNYGYTF	TRBV2	TRBJ1-2